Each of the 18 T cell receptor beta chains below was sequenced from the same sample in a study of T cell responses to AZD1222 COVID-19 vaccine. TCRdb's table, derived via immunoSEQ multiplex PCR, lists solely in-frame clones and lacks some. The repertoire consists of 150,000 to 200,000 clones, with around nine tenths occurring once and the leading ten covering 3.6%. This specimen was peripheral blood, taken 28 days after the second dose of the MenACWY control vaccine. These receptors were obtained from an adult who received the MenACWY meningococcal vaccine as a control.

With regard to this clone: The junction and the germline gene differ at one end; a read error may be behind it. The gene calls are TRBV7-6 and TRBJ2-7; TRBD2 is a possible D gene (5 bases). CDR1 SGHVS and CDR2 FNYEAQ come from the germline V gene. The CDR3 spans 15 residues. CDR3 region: CASSLAGASSHEQYF. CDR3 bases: TGTGCCAGCAGCTTAGCCGGTGCTAGCTCCCACGAGCAGTACTTC.

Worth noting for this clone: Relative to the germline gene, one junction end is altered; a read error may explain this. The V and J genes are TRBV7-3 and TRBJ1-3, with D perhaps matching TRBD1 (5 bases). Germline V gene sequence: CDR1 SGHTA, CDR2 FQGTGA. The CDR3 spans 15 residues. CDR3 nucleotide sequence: TGTGCCAGCGGCTTGGGGCCAGTAGCTGGAAACACCATATATTTT. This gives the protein CASGLGPVAGNTIYF.

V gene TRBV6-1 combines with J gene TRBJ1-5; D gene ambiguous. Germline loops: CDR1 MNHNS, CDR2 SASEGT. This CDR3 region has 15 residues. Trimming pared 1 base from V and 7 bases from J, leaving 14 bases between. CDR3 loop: CASSEVGSPGQPQHF. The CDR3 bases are TGTGCCAGCAGTGAAGTTGGATCCCCGGGGCAGCCCCAGCATTTT.

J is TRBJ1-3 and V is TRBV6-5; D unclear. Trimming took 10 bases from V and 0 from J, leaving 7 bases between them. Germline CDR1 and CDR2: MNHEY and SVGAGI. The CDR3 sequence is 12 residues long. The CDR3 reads CATSYSGNTIYF. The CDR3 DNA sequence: TGTGCCACCTCCTACTCTGGAAACACCATATATTTT.

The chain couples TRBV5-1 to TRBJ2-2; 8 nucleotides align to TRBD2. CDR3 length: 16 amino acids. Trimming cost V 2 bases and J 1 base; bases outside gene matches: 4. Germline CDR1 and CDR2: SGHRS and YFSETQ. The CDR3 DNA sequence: TGCGCCAGCAGCTTTCGGGCGGGAGGGAACACCGGGGAGCTGTTTTTT. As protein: CASSFRAGGNTGELFF.

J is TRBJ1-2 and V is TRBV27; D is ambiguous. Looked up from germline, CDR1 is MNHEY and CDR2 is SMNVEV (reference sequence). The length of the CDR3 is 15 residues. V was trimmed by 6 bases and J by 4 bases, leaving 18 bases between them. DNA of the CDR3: TGTGCCAGCAGACTGGACGCGACTACCCTCTATGGCTACACCTTC. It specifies CASRLDATTLYGYTF.

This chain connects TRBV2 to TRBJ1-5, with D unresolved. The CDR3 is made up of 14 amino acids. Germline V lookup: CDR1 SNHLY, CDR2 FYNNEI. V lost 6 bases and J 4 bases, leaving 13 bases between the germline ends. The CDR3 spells CASSGLVRNQPQHF. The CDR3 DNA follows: TGTGCCAGCAGCGGACTGGTCAGGAATCAGCCCCAGCATTTT.

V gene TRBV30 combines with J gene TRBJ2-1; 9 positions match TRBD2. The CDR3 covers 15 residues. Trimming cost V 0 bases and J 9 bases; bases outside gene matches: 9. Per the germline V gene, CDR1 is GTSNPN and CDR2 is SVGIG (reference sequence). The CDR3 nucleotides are TGTGCCTGGAGTGTTTCTGCGGGAGGGATAAGTGAGCAGTTCTTC. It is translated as CAWSVSAGGISEQFF. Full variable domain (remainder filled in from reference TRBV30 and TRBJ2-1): SQTIHQWPATLVQPVGSPLSLECTVEGTSNPNLYWYRQAAGRGLQLLFYSVGIGQISSEVPQNLSASRPQDRQFILSSKKLLLSDSGFYLCAWSVSAGGISEQFFGPGTRLTVL.

In DNA, the CDR3 is TGTGCCAGCAGCGGCCAGGCAACCTCCTATAATTCACCCCTCCACTTT. This codes for CASSGQATSYNSPLHF. The chain is built from TRBV21-1 and TRBJ1-6; the table's TRBD1 call for D was not verified on the DNA. TRBV21-1 is noted as a pseudogene. The CDR3 has 16 residues.

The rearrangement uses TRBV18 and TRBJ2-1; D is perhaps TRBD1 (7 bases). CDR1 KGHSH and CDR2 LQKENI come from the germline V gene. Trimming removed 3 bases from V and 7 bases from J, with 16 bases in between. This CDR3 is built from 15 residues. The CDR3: CASSPVRGVSNEQFF. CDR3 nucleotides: TGTGCCAGCTCACCGGTCAGGGGGGTTTCAAATGAGCAGTTCTTC.

The CDR3 nucleotides read TGTGCCAGCAGCTTTCTGCGAGGGGACGACACCGGGGAGCTGTTTTTT. Protein sequence: CASSFLRGDDTGELFF. J is TRBJ2-2 and V is TRBV7-6; D is tentatively TRBD1 or TRBD2 (5 bases each). V was shortened by 3 bases and J by 3 bases, with 14 bases between the two germline ends. This CDR3 is built from 16 residues. Looked up from germline, CDR1 is SGHVS and CDR2 is FNYEAQ.

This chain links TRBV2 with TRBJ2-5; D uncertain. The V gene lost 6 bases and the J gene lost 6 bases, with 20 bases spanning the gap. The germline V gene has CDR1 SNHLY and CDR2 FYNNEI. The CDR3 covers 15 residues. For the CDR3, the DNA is TGTGCCAGCAGCAAGGACGGCTCCCTAGGCCAGACCCAGTACTTC. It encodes CASSKDGSLGQTQYF.

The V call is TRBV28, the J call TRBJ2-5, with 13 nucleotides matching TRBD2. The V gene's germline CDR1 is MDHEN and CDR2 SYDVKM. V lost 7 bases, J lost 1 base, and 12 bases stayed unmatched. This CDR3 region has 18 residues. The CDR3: CASIFGTSGRGLQETQYF. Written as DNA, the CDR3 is TGTGCCAGCATTTTTGGCACTAGCGGGAGGGGACTCCAAGAGACCCAGTACTTC.

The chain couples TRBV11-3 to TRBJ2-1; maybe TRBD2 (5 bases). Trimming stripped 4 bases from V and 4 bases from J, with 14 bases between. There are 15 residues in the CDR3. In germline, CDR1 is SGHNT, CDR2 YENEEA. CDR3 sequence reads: CASSSSGTFYNEQFF. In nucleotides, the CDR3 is TGTGCCAGCAGCTCGAGCGGAACCTTTTACAATGAGCAGTTCTTC.

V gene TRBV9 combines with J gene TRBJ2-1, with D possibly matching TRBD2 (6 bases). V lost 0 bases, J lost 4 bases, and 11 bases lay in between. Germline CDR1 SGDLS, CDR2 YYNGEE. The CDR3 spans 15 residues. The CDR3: CASSVGSGNYNEQFF. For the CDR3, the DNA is TGTGCCAGCAGCGTAGGTAGCGGAAATTACAATGAGCAGTTCTTC.

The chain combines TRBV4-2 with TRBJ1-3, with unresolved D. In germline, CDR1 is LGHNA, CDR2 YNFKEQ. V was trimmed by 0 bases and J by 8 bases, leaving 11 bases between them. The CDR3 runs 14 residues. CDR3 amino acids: CASSQDAESYTIYF. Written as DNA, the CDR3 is TGTGCCAGCAGCCAAGACGCAGAATCTTACACCATATATTTT.

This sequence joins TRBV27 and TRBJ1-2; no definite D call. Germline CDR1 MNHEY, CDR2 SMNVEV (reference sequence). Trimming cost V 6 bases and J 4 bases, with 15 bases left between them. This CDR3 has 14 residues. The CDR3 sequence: CASSRSGGSYGYTF. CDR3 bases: TGTGCCAGCAGCCGCTCTGGCGGGAGCTATGGCTACACCTTC.

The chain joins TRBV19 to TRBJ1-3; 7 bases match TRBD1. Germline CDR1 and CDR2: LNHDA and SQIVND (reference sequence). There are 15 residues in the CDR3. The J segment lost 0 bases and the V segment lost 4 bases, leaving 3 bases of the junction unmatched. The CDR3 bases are TGTGCCAGTAGTACCACAGGGGACTCTGGAAACACCATATATTTT. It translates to CASSTTGDSGNTIYF. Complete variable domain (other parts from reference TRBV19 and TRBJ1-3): DGGITQSPKYLFRKEGQNVTLSCEQNLNHDAMYWYRQDPGQGLRLIYYSQIVNDFQKGDIAEGYSVSREKKESFPLTVTSAQKNPTAFYLCASSTTGDSGNTIYFGEGSWLTVV.